This T cell receptor (beta chain) was obtained from a study of blood T cell repertoires in COVID-19. As originally analysed: Amplification with reference gene primers provided the estimates of nucleated cell counts. Sequenced by immunoSEQ multiplex PCR; TCRdb stores in-frame clones only, minus some. V, J and clone size derive from that table, while D and trimming were established from the DNA sequence. The table has roughly 150,000 clones, 60% to 80% seen once. Germline loops: CDR1 MDHEN, CDR2 SYDVKM. The V gene end was trimmed by 7 bases and the J gene end by 2 bases; junction bases not matched to a gene: 7. This CDR3 has 14 residues.

The chain combines TRBV28 with TRBJ2-7; TRBD1 matches 8 bases. Sequencing was carried out using peripheral blood. The receptor was derived from a man aged 50 or older with active or convalescent COVID-19. The CDR3 spells CASKDQGAAYEQYF. CDR3 nucleotide sequence: TGTGCCAGCAAGGACCAGGGGGCAGCCTACGAGCAGTACTTC.